These T cell receptor beta chains were read from a single sample in a study of blood T cell repertoires in COVID-19. TCRdb keeps only in-frame clones here, not all; method: immunoSEQ multiplex PCR. Here the sample spans around 260,000 clones, 85% being singletons. Sequencing input: peripheral blood. The receptor set was obtained from a human donor in a cohort sampled during active COVID-19. The CDR3 runs from the conserved cysteine through the conserved F or W. A D gene is named only where the DNA matches it firmly. Clone size, where shown, is once, few, many, or a class for clones that have expanded.

CDR3aa	CDR3nt	d_gene	v_gene	j_gene	abundance
CASSQEGGTGLYEQYF	TGCGCCAGCAGCCAAGAGGGCGGGACAGGGCTTTACGAGCAGTACTTC	TRBD1	TRBV4-1	TRBJ2-7	once
CASSETGNGELFF	TGTGCCAGCAGTGAGACAGGGAACGGGGAGCTGTTTTTT	TRBD1	TRBV2	TRBJ2-2	.
CASSDPGQGYNEQFF	TGTGCCAGCAGTGACCCGGGACAGGGTTACAATGAGCAGTTCTTC	TRBD1	TRBV2	TRBJ2-1	.
CASSQVGLVKETQYF	TGTGCCAGCAGCCAAGTGGGACTAGTCAAGGAGACCCAGTACTTC	TRBD2	TRBV3-1/TRBV3-2	TRBJ2-5	.
CASSPSGAGYNEQFF	TGTGCCAGCAGTCCTTCCGGGGCGGGGTACAATGAGCAGTTCTTC	.	TRBV28	TRBJ2-1	.
CASSYSAGTGKWPQHF	TGTGCCAGCAGTTACTCAGCCGGGACAGGAAAATGGCCCCAGCATTTT	TRBD1	TRBV6-6	TRBJ1-5	once
CARDRTSGSWYYFCGELFF	.	.	TRBV6-9	TRBJ2-2	.
CASTVTDSGNTIYF	TGTGCCAGTACGGTTACCGACTCTGGAAACACCATATATTTT	.	TRBV19	TRBJ1-3	once
CSVGDLSGSGYTF	TGCAGCGTTGGGGACCTCAGCGGGAGCGGCTACACCTTC	.	TRBV29-1	TRBJ1-2	.
CSVNRLENTEAFF	TGCAGCGTGAACAGGTTAGAGAACACTGAAGCTTTCTTT	.	TRBV29-1	TRBJ1-1	.
CASSLGTSSTGELFF	TGTGCCAGCAGCCTTGGGACATCTTCCACCGGGGAGCTGTTTTTT	.	TRBV3-1/TRBV3-2	TRBJ2-2	once
CASRRTGYNEQFF	TGTGCCAGCAGACGAACTGGCTACAATGAGCAGTTCTTC	.	TRBV6-5	TRBJ2-1	.
CASSVSGLAGGEQYF	TGTGCCAGCAGCGTTTCGGGACTAGCGGGAGGCGAGCAGTACTTC	TRBD2	TRBV9	TRBJ2-7	.
CASSSSSGGAYNEQFF	.	.	TRBV28	TRBJ2-1	.
CASSQTDRQGDEKLFF	TGTGCCAGCAGCCAGACCGACCGACAGGGGGATGAAAAACTGTTTTTT	TRBD1	TRBV9	TRBJ1-4	.
CASSLPRETSGRPNTGELFF	TGTGCCAGCAGCCTACCTAGGGAGACTAGCGGGAGACCGAACACCGGGGAGCTGTTTTTT	TRBD2	TRBV7-6	TRBJ2-2	.
CASSSTRVTGELFF	TGTGCCAGCAGCTCGACCCGGGTCACCGGGGAGCTGTTTTTT	.	TRBV7-2	TRBJ2-2	.
CASSFGQAGGNTEAFF	TGTGCCAGCAGTTTTGGGCAGGCGGGGGGGAACACTGAAGCTTTCTTT	.	TRBV28	TRBJ1-1	.
CASRLSYNEQFF	TGCGCCAGCAGGTTATCCTACAATGAGCAGTTCTTC	.	TRBV5-1	TRBJ2-1	.
CASSQFGRGGYEQYF	TGTGCCAGCAGCCAGTTCGGACGGGGAGGATACGAGCAGTACTTC	.	TRBV3-1/TRBV3-2	TRBJ2-7	.
CASSPPARPYGYTF	TGTGCCAGCAGCCCTCCGGCGCGGCCCTATGGCTACACCTTC	.	TRBV7-2	TRBJ1-2	.
CSVDRGPTAPQGYGYTF	TGCAGCGTTGATCGAGGACCGACAGCACCTCAGGGCTATGGCTACACCTTC	.	TRBV29-1	TRBJ1-2	.
CASSVGTITDTQYF	TGTGCCAGCAGCGTAGGGACTATCACAGATACGCAGTATTTT	.	TRBV9	TRBJ2-3	.
CASSLGDSLNSPLHF	TGTGCCAGCAGCTTAGGGGACAGCCTTAATTCACCCCTCCACTTT	TRBD1	TRBV7-9	TRBJ1-6	.
CASSQALDRAREQYF	TGCGCCAGCAGCCAAGCCTTGGACAGGGCGCGGGAGCAGTACTTC	TRBD1	TRBV4-3	TRBJ2-7	few
CASSVRGSPLHF	TGTGCCAGCTCCGTCCGGGGTTCACCCCTCCACTTT	.	TRBV28	TRBJ1-6	.
CSVIQYNEQFF	TGCAGCGTAATACAGTACAATGAGCAGTTCTTC	.	TRBV29-1	TRBJ2-1	.
CASSSPGEQYF	TGTGCCAGCAGTTCTCCGGGCGAGCAGTACTTC	.	TRBV6-5	TRBJ2-7	few
CASSMQSRQGRQPQHF	TGTGCCAGTAGTATGCAATCCCGGCAGGGCCGTCAGCCCCAGCATTTT	.	TRBV19	TRBJ1-5	.
CASSFTGIQSNQPQHF	TGTGCCAGCAGTTTTACGGGGATACAAAGCAATCAGCCCCAGCATTTT	.	TRBV28	TRBJ1-5	.
CASSPRSQIPNGYTF	TGTGCCAGCAGCCCCCGGTCCCAAATCCCTAATGGCTACACCTTC	.	TRBV11-2	TRBJ1-2	.
CASSRYTGELFF	TGTGCCAGCAGTCGGTACACCGGGGAGCTGTTTTTT	.	TRBV19	TRBJ2-2	.
CATSDRETQYF	TGTGCCACCAGTGATCGGGAGACCCAGTACTTC	.	TRBV24-1	TRBJ2-5	once
CASSPGTSGLNEQYF	TGTGCCAGCAGCCCTGGGACTAGCGGACTCAACGAGCAGTACTTC	TRBD2	TRBV5-8	TRBJ2-7	.
CATSRAKKRGGDTEAFF	TGTGCCACCAGCAGAGCAAAGAAACGAGGGGGCGACACTGAAGCTTTCTTT	TRBD1	TRBV15	TRBJ1-1	.
CASSQGRGGGTEQFF	TGTGCCAGCAGCCAAGGCCGTGGAGGGGGCACTGAGCAGTTCTTC	.	TRBV4-2	TRBJ2-1	few
CASSFSAGGDTQYF	TGTGCCAGCTCGTTCTCCGCCGGGGGGGATACGCAGTATTTT	TRBD2	TRBV28	TRBJ2-3	.
CASSLGSGSFFGDEQYF	TGTGCCAGCAGCTTAGGTAGCGGGAGCTTTTTTGGCGACGAGCAGTACTTC	TRBD2	TRBV11-2	TRBJ2-7	.
CSADISRGNYGYTF	TGCAGCGCCGATATAAGCCGGGGGAACTATGGCTACACCTTC	.	TRBV29-1	TRBJ1-2	.
CASSPQFGTDTQYF	TGTGCCAGCAGCCCCCAGTTCGGCACAGATACGCAGTATTTT	.	TRBV7-2	TRBJ2-3	.
CASSLQLINTGELFF	TGTGCCAGCAGCTTACAACTGATAAACACCGGGGAGCTGTTTTTT	.	TRBV7-2	TRBJ2-2	.
CASSQEGQVYGYTF	TGCGCCAGCAGCCAAGAGGGACAGGTCTATGGCTACACCTTC	TRBD1	TRBV4-1	TRBJ1-2	.
CASSKTGDPYNEQFF	TGCGCCAGCAGCAAGACAGGTGACCCCTACAATGAGCAGTTCTTC	.	TRBV5-1	TRBJ2-1	.
CASSQGNGRETQYF	TGTGCCAGCAGCCAAGGAAACGGGAGGGAGACCCAGTACTTC	TRBD2	TRBV3-1/TRBV3-2	TRBJ2-5	.